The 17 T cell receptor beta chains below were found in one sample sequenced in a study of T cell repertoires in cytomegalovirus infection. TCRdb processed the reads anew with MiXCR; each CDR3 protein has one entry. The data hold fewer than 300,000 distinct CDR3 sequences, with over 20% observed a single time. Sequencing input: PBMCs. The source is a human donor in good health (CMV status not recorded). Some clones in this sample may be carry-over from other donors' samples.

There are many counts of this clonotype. CDR3 coding DNA: TGTGCCAGCAGCTTTCCCAGGGGGGGGTACAATGAGCAGTTCTTC. It translates to CASSFPRGGYNEQFF. This chain uses TRBV7-9 with TRBJ2-1; D is perhaps TRBD1 or TRBD2 (7 bases each). The CDR3 runs 15 residues. V was pared by 3 bases and J by 4 bases, with 13 bases between. Per the germline V gene, CDR1 is SEHNR and CDR2 is FQNEAQ (reference sequence).

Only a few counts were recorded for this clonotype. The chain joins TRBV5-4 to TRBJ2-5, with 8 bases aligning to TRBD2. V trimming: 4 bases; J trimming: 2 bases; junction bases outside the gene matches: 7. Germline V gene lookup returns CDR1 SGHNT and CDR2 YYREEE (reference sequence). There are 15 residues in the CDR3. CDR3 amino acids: CASSPATSVQETQYF. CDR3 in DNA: TGTGCCAGCAGCCCTGCGACTAGCGTACAAGAGACCCAGTACTTC.

The CDR3 coding sequence is TGTGCCAGCAGTTCACCAGGTTTACCAGAGACCCAGTACTTC. Amino acids: CASSSPGLPETQYF. This rearrangement joins TRBV6-2 or TRBV6-3 to TRBJ2-5; no definite D call. The CDR3 loop spans 14 amino acids. Germline V gene data show CDR1 as MNHEY and CDR2 as SVGEGT. Deletions cut 4 bases from V and 4 bases from J, with 13 bases between.

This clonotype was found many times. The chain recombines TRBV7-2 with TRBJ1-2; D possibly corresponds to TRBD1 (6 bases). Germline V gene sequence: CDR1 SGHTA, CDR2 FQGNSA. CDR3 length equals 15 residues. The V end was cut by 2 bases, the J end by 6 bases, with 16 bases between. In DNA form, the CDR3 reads TGTGCCAGCAGCTTAAGCGTCAGGGGAGGCGATGGCTACACCTTC. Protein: CASSLSVRGGDGYTF.

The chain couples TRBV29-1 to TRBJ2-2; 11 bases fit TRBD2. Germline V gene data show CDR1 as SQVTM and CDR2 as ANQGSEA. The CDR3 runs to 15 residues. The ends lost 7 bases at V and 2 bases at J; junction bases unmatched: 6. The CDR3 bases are TGCAGCGCCCTTACTAGCGGGGGTAACACCGGGGAGCTGTTTTTT. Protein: CSALTSGGNTGELFF.

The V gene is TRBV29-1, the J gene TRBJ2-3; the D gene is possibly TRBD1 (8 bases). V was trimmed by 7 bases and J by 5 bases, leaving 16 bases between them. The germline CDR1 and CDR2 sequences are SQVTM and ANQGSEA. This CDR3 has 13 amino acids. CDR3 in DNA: TGCAGCGCCCCAGCGGGGACAGGAGATACGCAGTATTTT. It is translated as CSAPAGTGDTQYF.

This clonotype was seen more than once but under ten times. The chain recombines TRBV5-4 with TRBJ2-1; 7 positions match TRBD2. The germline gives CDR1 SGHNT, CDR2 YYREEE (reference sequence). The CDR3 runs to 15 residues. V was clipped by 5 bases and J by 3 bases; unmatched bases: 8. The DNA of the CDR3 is TGTGCCAGCAGTGGGGGGGGAGGCGTCTACAATGAGCAGTTCTTC. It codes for CASSGGGGVYNEQFF.

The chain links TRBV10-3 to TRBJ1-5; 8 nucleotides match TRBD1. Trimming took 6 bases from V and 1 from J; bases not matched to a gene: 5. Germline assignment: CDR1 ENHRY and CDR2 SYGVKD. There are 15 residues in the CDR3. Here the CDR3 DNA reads TGTGCCATCAGCGCTACAGGGGGAAGCAATCAGCCCCAGCATTTT. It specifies CAISATGGSNQPQHF.

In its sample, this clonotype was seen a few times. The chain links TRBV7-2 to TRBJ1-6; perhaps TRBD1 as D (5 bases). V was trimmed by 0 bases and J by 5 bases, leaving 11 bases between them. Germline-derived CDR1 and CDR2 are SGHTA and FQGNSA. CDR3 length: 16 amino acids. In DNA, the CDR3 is TGTGCCAGCAGCTTAGCAGGGGTGGTAAATAATTCACCCCTCCACTTT. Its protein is CASSLAGVVNNSPLHF. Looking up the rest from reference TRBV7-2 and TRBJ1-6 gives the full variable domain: GAGVSQSPSNKVTEKGKDVELRCDPISGHTALYWYRQSLGQGLEFLIYFQGNSAPDKSGLPSDRFSAERTGGSVSTLTIQRTQQEDSAVYLCASSLAGVVNNSPLHFGNGTRLTVT.

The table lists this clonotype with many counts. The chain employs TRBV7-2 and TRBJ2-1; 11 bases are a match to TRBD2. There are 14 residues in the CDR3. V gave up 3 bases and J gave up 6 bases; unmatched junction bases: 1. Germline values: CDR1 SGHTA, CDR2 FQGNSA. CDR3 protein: CASSFSGGANEQFF. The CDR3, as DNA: TGTGCCAGCAGCTTTAGCGGGGGGGCCAATGAGCAGTTCTTC.

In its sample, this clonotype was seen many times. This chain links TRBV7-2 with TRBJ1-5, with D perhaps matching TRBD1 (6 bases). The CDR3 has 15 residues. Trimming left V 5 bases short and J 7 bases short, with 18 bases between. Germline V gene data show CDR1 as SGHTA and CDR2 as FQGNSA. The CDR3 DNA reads TGTGCCAGCAGCCCCTCCTGGGGGGGCGGACAGCCCCAGCATTTT. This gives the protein CASSPSWGGGQPQHF.

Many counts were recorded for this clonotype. The CDR3 spells CASSQNRATNEKLFF. The DNA for the CDR3 is TGCGCCAGCAGCCAAAACAGAGCAACTAATGAAAAACTGTTTTTT. This sequence joins TRBV4-3 and TRBJ1-4; D not certain. Germline lookup yields CDR1 LGHNA and CDR2 YSLEER. The CDR3 length is 15 residues. The germline V and J ends were trimmed by 2 bases and 0 bases, with 7 bases remaining between them.

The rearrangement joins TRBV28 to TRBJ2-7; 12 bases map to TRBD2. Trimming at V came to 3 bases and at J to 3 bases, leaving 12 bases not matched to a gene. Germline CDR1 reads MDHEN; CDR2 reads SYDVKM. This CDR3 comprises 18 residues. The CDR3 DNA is TGTGCCAGCAGTTTGGGACCGGCCTGGACTAGCGGGATCTACGAGCAGTACTTC. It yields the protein CASSLGPAWTSGIYEQYF.

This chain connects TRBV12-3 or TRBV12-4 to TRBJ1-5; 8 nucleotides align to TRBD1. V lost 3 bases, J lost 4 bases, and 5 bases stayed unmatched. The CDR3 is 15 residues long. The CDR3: CASSFAGGGNQPQHF. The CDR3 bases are TGTGCCAGCAGTTTTGCAGGGGGCGGTAATCAGCCCCAGCATTTT.

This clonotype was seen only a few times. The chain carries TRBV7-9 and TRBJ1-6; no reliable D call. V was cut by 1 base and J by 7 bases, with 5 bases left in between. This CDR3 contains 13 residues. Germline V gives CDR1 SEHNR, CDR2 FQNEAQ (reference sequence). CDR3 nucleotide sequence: TGTGCCAGCAGCTTAGACAACAATTCACCCCTCCACTTT. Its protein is CASSLDNNSPLHF.

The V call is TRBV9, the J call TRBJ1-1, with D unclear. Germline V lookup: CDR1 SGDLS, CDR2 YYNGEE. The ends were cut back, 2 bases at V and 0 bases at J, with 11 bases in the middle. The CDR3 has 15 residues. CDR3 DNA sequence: TGTGCCAGCAGCGTTGATGGCAGAGTGAACACTGAAGCTTTCTTT. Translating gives CASSVDGRVNTEAFF.

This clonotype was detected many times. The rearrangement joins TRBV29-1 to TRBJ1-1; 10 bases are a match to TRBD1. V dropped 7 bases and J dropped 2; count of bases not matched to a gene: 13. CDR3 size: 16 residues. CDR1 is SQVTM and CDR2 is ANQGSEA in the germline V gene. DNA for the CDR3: TGCAGCGCCAAGGGGGGACAGGGGAATCCTAACACTGAAGCTTTCTTT. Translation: CSAKGGQGNPNTEAFF. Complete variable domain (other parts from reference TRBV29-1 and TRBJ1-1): SAVISQKPSRDICQRGTSLTIQCQVDSQVTMMFWYRQQPGQSLTLIATANQGSEATYESGFVIDKFPISRPNLTFSTLTVSNMSPEDSSIYLCSAKGGQGNPNTEAFFGQGTRLTVV.